This TCR beta chain comes out of a study of blood T cell repertoires in COVID-19. Study context: PBMCs, B-cell-depleted T cells, or T cells were the source of the cDNA or gDNA that made up the material.

There are 14 residues in the CDR3. CDR1 SGHRS and CDR2 YFSETQ come from the germline V gene. V gave up 0 bases and J gave up 7 bases, with 10 bases separating them. Individuals drawn from under 30 US areas were roughly 18 to 95 years old. Participants' reported clinical history set cohort assignment. Per the original data handling: Estimated nucleated cell counts came from reference gene primer amplification. Profiled with immunoSEQ multiplex PCR; TCRdb holds only in-frame clones, not every one. V, J and clone size derive from that table, while D and trimming were established from the DNA sequence. The sample has over 250,000 clones, around nine tenths seen once.

The origin of this receptor is a man aged 60 to 75 who had recovered from COVID-19. The specimen was PBMCs or T cells enriched from blood (not recorded which). This chain joins TRBV5-1 and TRBJ2-2; no clear D. CDR3: CASSLEQVSGELFF. The CDR3 DNA follows: TGCGCCAGCAGCTTGGAGCAGGTTAGCGGGGAGCTGTTTTTT.